This TCR beta chain was sequenced in a study of T-cell memory formation after mild COVID-19 (dated by TCRdb to the early 2020s). Study-wide context: TCR sequence clusters from the two donors were largely donor specific. In a couple of donors, T-cell clones that expanded and contracted after mild COVID-19 were tracked by sequencing TCRalpha and TCRbeta repertoires over time. Two young, previously healthy adult volunteers made up the cohort, one male and one female.

Details on this clonotype: The target of this receptor is not known. There are no base qualities to consult, and no much larger clone falls within one base.

PBMCs were isolated by Ficoll-Paque density gradient centrifugation. TCRdb records Illumina NovaSeq 6000 as the sequencer. TCRalpha and TCRbeta cDNA libraries were built by 5'RACE with constant-segment primers, adding sample barcodes and unique molecular identifiers. Trizol reagent was used to extract RNA from every sample. Library amplification was performed in two PCR steps, and a second sample barcode and Illumina TruSeq adapters were introduced in the second step. The libraries were sequenced on an Illumina NovaSeq using 2 x 150 bp paired-end reads. The original pipeline was this. Demultiplexing of reads and collapsing into UMI-guided consensus sequences were performed with migec v1.2.7. Using mixcr v2.1.11, the UMI consensuses were aligned to TRA and TRB V and J templates and assembled into clonotypes. A clonotype was counted as expanded or contracted only if both edgeR and NoisET called the change significant, with noise models trained on biological replicates. For edgeR calls, the cutoffs were a false discovery rate-adjusted p below 0.01 and a log2 fold-change threshold of 1. As an exploratory analysis of dynamics, PCA with hierarchical clustering was applied to max-normalized trajectories of the 1000 most abundant clonotypes. Separately sequenced CD4+ and CD8+ repertoires were used to assign a CD4 or CD8 phenotype to each responding clone. TCRdb handled the public reads itself, with Q25 trimming in fastp and clone calling in MiXCR, and kept productive beta chains. For every CDR3 protein sequence, its rows merge into one entry that carries the most common genes and DNA. The V and J calls and clone size come from TCRdb's table, not from the authors' own analysis. The sample profile shows a few hundred thousand distinct CDR3 sequences; 20% to 25% of them were found once. The ten largest make up roughly 8.7% of the sample.

Study-wide conclusions, independent of this receptor: Contracting CD4+ clones turned up mainly in the CM and EM memory subsets, whereas EMRA was where CD8+ clones were enriched. SARS-CoV-2 specificity was not confirmed for the second-wave clones peaking on day 37. Some responding clones were detected in pre-infection memory, suggesting pre-existing cross-reactive memory T cells joined the SARS-CoV-2 response. Only a couple of mild cases were covered by the study, and larger cohorts that include severe cases with pre-infection samples were considered necessary. Balanced CD4/CD8 phenotypes were observed for clones contracting from day 15 to 85, whereas a bias towards CD4+ was observed for a second wave of clones expanding from day 15 to 37.

From the germline V gene, CDR1 is MNHEY and CDR2 is SVGAGI. The CDR3 starts with the cysteine, ends with the phenylalanine, and has 12 residues. Kept here is only the CDR3 DNA, which spans 36 bases and is read in frame from base 1. V is reduced by 7 bases and J by 0 bases, leaving a spacing of 7 bases between them. Sequencing was performed on PBMCs or a T cell subset sorted from them (not recorded which). The chain is assembled from TRBV6-5 and TRBJ2-7; no confident D gene assignment can be made. This TCR came from an adult woman who had mild COVID-19 (a few samples of this study predate the infection). The sample titles of this study are shuffled in the database, so cell type and time point are left out; the donor was told from shared clones. The sequenced DNA: TGTGCCAGCAAGGGCGCCTCCTACGAGCAGTACTTC. This sequence encodes CASKGASYEQYF.